This T cell receptor (beta chain) stems from a study of blood T cell repertoires in COVID-19. Study details: Some COVID-19 samples were acute and others convalescent; all came from the United States, Italy and Spain. The cDNA or gDNA used as material had been derived from T cells, B-cell-depleted T cells, or PBMCs.

Repertoires were generated with immunoSEQ multiplex PCR, while TCRdb's copy carries only in-frame clones and drops some. The sample records 200,000 to 300,000 clones, more than 70% being singletons. This CDR3 has 17 residues. Germline trimming cut 3 bases from V and 5 bases from J; bases unmatched to any gene: 6. CDR1 is SGHAT and CDR2 is FQNNGV in the germline V gene. Assignment of participants to cohorts was predicated upon participant-reported clinical history. The sample was PBMCs or T cells enriched from blood (not recorded which). The sequence was obtained from a woman in her forties with acute COVID-19. The V call is TRBV11-2, the J call TRBJ2-1, with 14 positions matching TRBD2. The CDR3 DNA reads as TGTGCCAGCAGCTTCCGACTAGCGGGAGGGGGAAACAATGAGCAGTTCTTC. This gives the protein CASSFRLAGGGNNEQFF. Together with reference TRBV11-2 and TRBJ2-1, the CDR3 gives the full variable domain: EAGVAQSPRYKIIEKRQSVAFWCNPISGHATLYWYQQILGQGPKLLIQFQNNGVVDDSQLPKDRFSAERLKGVDSTLKIQPAKLEDSAVYLCASSFRLAGGGNNEQFFGPGTRLTVL.